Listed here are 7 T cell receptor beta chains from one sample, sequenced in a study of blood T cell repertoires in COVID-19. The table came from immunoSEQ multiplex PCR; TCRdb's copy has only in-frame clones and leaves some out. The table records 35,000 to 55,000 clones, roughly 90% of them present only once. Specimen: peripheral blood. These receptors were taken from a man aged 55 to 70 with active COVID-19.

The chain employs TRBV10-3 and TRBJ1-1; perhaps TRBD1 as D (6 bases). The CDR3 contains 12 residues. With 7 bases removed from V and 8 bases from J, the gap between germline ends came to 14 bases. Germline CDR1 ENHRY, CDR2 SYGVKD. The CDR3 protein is CAIKDRTPEAFF. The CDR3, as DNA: TGTGCCATCAAAGACAGGACACCAGAAGCTTTCTTT.

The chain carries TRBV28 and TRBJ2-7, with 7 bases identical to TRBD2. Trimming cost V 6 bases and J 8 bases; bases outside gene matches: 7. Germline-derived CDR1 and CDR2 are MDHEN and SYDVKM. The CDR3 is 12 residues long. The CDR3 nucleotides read TGTGCCAGCAGCGGGGAGGGGCGCAAGCAGTACTTC. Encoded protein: CASSGEGRKQYF.

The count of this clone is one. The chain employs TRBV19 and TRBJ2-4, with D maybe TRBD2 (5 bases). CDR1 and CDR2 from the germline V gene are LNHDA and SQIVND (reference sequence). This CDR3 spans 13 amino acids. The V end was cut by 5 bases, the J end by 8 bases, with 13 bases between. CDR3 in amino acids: CASSDFNGDIQYF. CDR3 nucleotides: TGTGCCAGTAGTGACTTTAACGGGGACATTCAGTACTTC.

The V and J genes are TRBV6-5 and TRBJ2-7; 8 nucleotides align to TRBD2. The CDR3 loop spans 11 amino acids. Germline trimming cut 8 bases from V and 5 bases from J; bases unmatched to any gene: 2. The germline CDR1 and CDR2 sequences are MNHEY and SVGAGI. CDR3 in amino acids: CASQRGNEQYF. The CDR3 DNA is TGTGCCAGCCAGCGGGGGAACGAGCAGTACTTC.

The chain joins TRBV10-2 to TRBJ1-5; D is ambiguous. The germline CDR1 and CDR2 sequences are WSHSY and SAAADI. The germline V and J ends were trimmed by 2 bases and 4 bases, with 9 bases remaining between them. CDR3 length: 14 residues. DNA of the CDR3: TGCGCCAGCAGTGAGGTGGCCTTGAATCAGCCCCAGCATTTT. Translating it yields CASSEVALNQPQHF.

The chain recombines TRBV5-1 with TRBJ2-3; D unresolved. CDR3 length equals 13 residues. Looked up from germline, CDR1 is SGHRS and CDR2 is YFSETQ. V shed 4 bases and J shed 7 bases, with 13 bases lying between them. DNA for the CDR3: TGCGCCAGCAGCGCGTTCCAGGAAAATACGCAGTATTTT. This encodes CASSAFQENTQYF.

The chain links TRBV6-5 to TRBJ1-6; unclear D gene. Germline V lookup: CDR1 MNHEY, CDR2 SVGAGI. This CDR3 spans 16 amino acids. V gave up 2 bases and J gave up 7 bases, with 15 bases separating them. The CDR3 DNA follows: TGTGCCAGCAGTTACGCCATCGACTCAAAAAATTCACCCCTCCACTTT. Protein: CASSYAIDSKNSPLHF.